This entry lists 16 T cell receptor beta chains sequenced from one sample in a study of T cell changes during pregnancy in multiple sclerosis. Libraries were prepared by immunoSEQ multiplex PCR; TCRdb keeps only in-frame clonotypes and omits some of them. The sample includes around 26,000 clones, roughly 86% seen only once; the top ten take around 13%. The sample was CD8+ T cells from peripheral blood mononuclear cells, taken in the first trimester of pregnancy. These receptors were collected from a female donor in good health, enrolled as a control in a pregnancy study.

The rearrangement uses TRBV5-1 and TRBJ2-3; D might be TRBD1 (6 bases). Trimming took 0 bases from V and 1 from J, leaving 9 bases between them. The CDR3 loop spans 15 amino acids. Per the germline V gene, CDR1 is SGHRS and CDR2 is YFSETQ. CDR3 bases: TGCGCCAGCAGCTTGGTGGGGGCGGGCACAGATACGCAGTATTTT. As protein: CASSLVGAGTDTQYF.

CDR3 sequence reads: CASSWGTSGTYNEQFF. CDR3 coding DNA: TGTGCCAGCAGCTGGGGGACTAGCGGTACCTACAATGAGCAGTTCTTC. The gene calls are TRBV5-6 and TRBJ2-1; the match to TRBD2 covers 11 bases. The germline V gene encodes CDR1 SGHDT and CDR2 YYEEEE. V was clipped by 3 bases and J by 2 bases; unmatched bases: 4. This CDR3 has 16 amino acids. The entire variable domain, with the rest obtained from reference TRBV5-6 and TRBJ2-1, is as follows: DAGVTQSPTHLIKTRGQQVTLRCSPKSGHDTVSWYQQALGQGPQFIFQYYEEEERQRGNFPDRFSGHQFPNYSSELNVNALLLGDSALYLCASSWGTSGTYNEQFFGPGTRLTVL.

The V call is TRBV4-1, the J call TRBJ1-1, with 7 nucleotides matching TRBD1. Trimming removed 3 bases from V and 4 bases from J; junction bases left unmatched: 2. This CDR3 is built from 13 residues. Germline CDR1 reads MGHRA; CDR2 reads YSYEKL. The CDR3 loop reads CASSQNRGTEAFF. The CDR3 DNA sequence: TGCGCCAGCAGCCAGAACAGGGGCACTGAAGCTTTCTTT.

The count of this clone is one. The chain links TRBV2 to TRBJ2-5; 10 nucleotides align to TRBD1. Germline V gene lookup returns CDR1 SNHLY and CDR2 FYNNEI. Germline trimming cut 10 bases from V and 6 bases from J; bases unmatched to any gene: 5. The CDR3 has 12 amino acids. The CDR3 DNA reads TGTGCCACCGGACAGGGGGGGAAGACCCAGTACTTC. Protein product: CATGQGGKTQYF.

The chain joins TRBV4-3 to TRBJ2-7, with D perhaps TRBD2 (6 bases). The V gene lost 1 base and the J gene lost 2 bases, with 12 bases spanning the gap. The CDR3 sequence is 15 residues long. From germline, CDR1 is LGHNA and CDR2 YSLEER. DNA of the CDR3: TGCGCCAGCAGCCAAGGCAGGGACTCCACCTACGAGCAGTACTTC. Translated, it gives CASSQGRDSTYEQYF.

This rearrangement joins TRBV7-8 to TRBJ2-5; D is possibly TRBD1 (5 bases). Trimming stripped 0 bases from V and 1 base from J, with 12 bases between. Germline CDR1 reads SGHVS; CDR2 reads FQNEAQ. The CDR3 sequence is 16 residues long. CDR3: CASSLATGGPQETQYF. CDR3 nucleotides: TGTGCCAGCAGCTTAGCCACAGGTGGGCCCCAAGAGACCCAGTACTTC.

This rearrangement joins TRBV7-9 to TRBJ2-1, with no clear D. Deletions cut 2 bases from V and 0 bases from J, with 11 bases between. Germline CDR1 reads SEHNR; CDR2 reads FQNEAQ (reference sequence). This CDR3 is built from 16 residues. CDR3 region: CASSLLGSSSYNEQFF. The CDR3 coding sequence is TGTGCCAGCAGCTTACTGGGCAGCAGCTCCTACAATGAGCAGTTCTTC.

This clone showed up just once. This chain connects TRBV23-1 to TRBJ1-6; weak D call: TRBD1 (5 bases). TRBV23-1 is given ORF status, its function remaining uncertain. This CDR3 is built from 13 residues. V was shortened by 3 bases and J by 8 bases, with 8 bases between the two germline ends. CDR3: CASSQGGDSPLHF. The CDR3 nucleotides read TGCGCCAGCAGTCAGGGGGGAGATTCACCCCTCCACTTT.

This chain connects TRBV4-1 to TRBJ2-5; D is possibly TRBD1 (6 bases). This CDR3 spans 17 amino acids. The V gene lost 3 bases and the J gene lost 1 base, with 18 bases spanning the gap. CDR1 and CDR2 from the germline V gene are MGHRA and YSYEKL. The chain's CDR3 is CASSQIGQPMTQETQYF. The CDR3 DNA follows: TGCGCCAGCAGCCAGATCGGACAGCCTATGACCCAAGAGACCCAGTACTTC.

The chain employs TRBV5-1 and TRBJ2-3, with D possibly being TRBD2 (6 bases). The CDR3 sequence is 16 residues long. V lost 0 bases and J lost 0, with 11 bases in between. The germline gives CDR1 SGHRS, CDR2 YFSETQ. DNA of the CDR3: TGCGCCAGCAGCTTGGGAGGAGGGCTTAGCACAGATACGCAGTATTTT. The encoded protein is CASSLGGGLSTDTQYF.

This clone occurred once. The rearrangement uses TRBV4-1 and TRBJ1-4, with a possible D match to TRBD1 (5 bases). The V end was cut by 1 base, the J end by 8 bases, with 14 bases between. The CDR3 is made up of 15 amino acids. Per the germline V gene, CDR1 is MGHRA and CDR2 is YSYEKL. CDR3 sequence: CASSQAAGGGEKLFF. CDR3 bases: TGCGCCAGCAGCCAAGCTGCGGGGGGGGGAGAAAAACTGTTTTTT.

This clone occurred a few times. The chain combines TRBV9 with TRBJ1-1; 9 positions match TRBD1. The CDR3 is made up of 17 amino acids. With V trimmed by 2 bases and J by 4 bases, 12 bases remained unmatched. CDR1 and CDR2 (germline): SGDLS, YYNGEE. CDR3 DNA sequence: TGTGCCAGCAGCGTCGATTACCTAGACAGGGGGAGCACTGAAGCTTTCTTT. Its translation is CASSVDYLDRGSTEAFF. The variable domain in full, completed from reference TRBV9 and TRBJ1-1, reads DSGVTQTPKHLITATGQRVTLRCSPRSGDLSVYWYQQSLDQGLQFLIQYYNGEERAKGNILERFSAQQFPDLHSELNLSSLELGDSALYFCASSVDYLDRGSTEAFFGQGTRLTVV.

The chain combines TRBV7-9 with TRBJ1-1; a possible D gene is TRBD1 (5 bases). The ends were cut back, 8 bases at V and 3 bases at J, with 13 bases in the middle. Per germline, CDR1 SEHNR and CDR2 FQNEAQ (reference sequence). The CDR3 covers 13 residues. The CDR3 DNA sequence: TGTGCCAGCGGGCGGGGCGAAGACACTGAAGCTTTCTTT. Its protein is CASGRGEDTEAFF. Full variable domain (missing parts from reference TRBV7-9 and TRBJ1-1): DTGVSQNPRHKITKRGQNVTFRCDPISEHNRLYWYRQTLGQGPEFLTYFQNEAQLEKSRLLSDRFSAERPKGSFSTLEIQRTEQGDSAMYLCASGRGEDTEAFFGQGTRLTVV.

The CDR3 here is CASIPGQGSAHLGGYTF. CDR3 in DNA: TGTGCCAGTATCCCGGGACAGGGGTCGGCTCATCTAGGTGGCTACACCTTC. The rearrangement uses TRBV19 and TRBJ1-2; 10 positions match TRBD1. CDR3 length: 17 amino acids. The junction had 18 bases not matched to a gene; V was cut back by 7 bases and J by 7 bases. Germline loops: CDR1 LNHDA, CDR2 SQIVND (reference sequence).

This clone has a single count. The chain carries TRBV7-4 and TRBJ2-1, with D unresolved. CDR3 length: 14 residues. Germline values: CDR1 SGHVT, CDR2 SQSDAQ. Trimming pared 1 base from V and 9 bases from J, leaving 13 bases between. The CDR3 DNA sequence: TGTGCCAGCAGCTTAGGATCCCGGTCGGGTGAGCAGTTCTTC. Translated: CASSLGSRSGEQFF.

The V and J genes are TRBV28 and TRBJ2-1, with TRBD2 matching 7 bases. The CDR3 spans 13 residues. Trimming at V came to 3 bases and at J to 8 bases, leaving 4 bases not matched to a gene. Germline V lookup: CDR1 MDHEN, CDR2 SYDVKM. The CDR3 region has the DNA TGTGCCAGCAGTTTCCCGGGAGGCGATGAGCAGTTCTTC. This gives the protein CASSFPGGDEQFF.